The sequence of this T cell receptor (beta chain) was determined in a study of cytomegalovirus exposure and HLA in healthy donors. Use of 60 Vbeta and 13 Jbeta primers characterized the PCR. TCRdb's table, derived via immunoSEQ multiplex PCR, lists solely in-frame clones and lacks some. The sample consists of 57,000 or so clones, approximately 63% of them appearing once. Whereas donors were nominally healthy upon sampling, unrecorded immune exposures were probable. Germline V CDR1 and CDR2: SGHTA, FQGNSA. The V end was cut by 4 bases, the J end by 13 bases, with 14 bases between. The length of the CDR3 is 13 residues.

The sample consisted of PBMCs. The TCR sequence derives from a woman aged 55-70 years in good health and CMV-seropositive. The rearrangement joins TRBV7-2 to TRBJ1-6, with unresolved D. The CDR3 DNA is TGTGCCAGCAGCTCACAGACGGGGATCCCCCTCCACTTT. Protein product: CASSSQTGIPLHF.